Listed below are T cell receptor beta chains from one sample, sequenced in a study of T cell repertoires in cytomegalovirus infection. Each CDR3 protein gets one entry after TCRdb re-called the reads with MiXCR. This sample has around 490,000 distinct CDR3 sequences, with 26% found just once. The sequencing input was PBMCs. The source is a human donor in good health (CMV status not recorded). Some clones in this sample may be carry-over from other donors' samples. Each CDR3 is given with its conserved first and last residue. The order of the fields is clone size, V gene, D gene, J gene, CDR3 DNA, CDR3 protein. D genes are given only for firm matches. Only part of the rows carry a size: once, few, many, or a class if the clone is expanded.

few	TRBV4-2	TRBD2	TRBJ2-2	TGTGCCAGCAGCGTTAGCGGGAGGCCCAGTGGCACCGGGGAGCTGTTTTTT	CASSVSGRPSGTGELFF
few	TRBV6-2/TRBV6-3	-	TRBJ1-1	TGTGCCAGCCACACTTCGCGGGAATTAGAAGCTTTCTTT	CASHTSRELEAFF
-	TRBV7-9	TRBD1	TRBJ1-4	TGTGCCAGCAGCTACGGACAGGGAAGGAATGAAAAACTGTTTTTT	CASSYGQGRNEKLFF
-	TRBV3-1	TRBD2	TRBJ2-3	TGTGCCAGCAGCCAAGCCCTACTAGCGGCTAGCACAGATACGCAGTATTTT	CASSQALLAASTDTQYF
few	TRBV2	-	TRBJ1-5	TGTGCCAGCGGGAGACGCGGCCAGCCCCAGCATTTT	CASGRRGQPQHF
few	TRBV12-3/TRBV12-4	TRBD2	TRBJ2-1	TGTGCCAGCAGGCTAGGACTAGCGGAAATCAACAATGAGCAGTTCTTC	CASRLGLAEINNEQFF
-	TRBV3-1	-	TRBJ2-5	TGTGCCAGCAGCCAAGATCTTATCCAGCTGGAGACCCAGTACTTC	CASSQDLIQLETQYF
-	TRBV27	TRBD2	TRBJ2-3	TGTGCCAGCAGTATCCTGAATCTACTGACTAGCGGGGGCACAGATACGCAGTATTTT	CASSILNLLTSGGTDTQYF
-	TRBV6-2/TRBV6-3	TRBD2	TRBJ2-7	TGTGCCAGCAGATTTCTAGCGGGAGGTTCCTACGAGCAGTACTTC	CASRFLAGGSYEQYF
few	TRBV28	-	TRBJ2-5	TGTGCCAGCAGCCAGACAGAGCAAGAGACCCAGTACTTC	CASSQTEQETQYF
few	TRBV7-3	TRBD2	TRBJ2-1	TGTGCCAGCAGCCTCTTTGGAGCGGGAGGATACAATGAGCAGTTCTTC	CASSLFGAGGYNEQFF
-	TRBV3-1	TRBD2	TRBJ2-2	TGTGCCAGCAGCCGCGCGACCTGGCGCGGGAGGAACACCGGGGAGCTGTTTTTT	CASSRATWRGRNTGELFF
-	TRBV6-5	-	TRBJ2-2	TGTGCCAGCAGTTACTCGGGGACTGGCTCTTACACCGGGGAGCTGTTTTTT	CASSYSGTGSYTGELFF
many	TRBV7-2	-	TRBJ2-3	TGTGCCAGCGTCGGGGGCGGGACTCTGCATACGCAGTATTTT	CASVGGGTLHTQYF
-	TRBV7-9	-	TRBJ2-5	TGTGCCAGCAGCTTAGATCAGATCATACAAGAGACCCAGTACTTC	CASSLDQIIQETQYF
-	TRBV5-6	-	TRBJ1-1	TGTGCCAGCAGCTTGAGCAGGTTGGGGGTGGCTTTCTTT	CASSLSRLGVAFF
-	TRBV20-1	TRBD2	TRBJ2-2	TGCAGTGCGACAACTAGCGGGAGTGCCCCCGGGGAGCTGTTTTTT	CSATTSGSAPGELFF
-	TRBV30	TRBD2	TRBJ2-1	TGTGCCTGGAGTGTACGGCGGGAGGCTGGGAATGAGCAGTTCTTC	CAWSVRREAGNEQFF
many	TRBV7-2	-	TRBJ2-3	TGTGCCAGCAGCTCCCAGGCAGATACGCAGTATTTT	CASSSQADTQYF
-	TRBV20-1	-	TRBJ2-7	TGCAGTGCCGCTCCGTTGAGCTCCTACGAGCAGTACTTC	CSAAPLSSYEQYF
once	TRBV6-5	TRBD2	TRBJ2-1	TGTGCCAGCAGTTACTCACGGGGGGTGAGAAACAATGAGCAGTTCTTC	CASSYSRGVRNNEQFF
-	TRBV19	-	TRBJ2-6	TGTGCCAGTACCCCGTGGGGGGCCGTCCGCTCTGGGGCCAACGTCCTGACTTTC	CASTPWGAVRSGANVLTF
many	TRBV7-2	-	TRBJ2-3	TGTGCCAGCAACCCCTATATCCAGGGTAGCACAGATACGCAGTATTTT	CASNPYIQGSTDTQYF
-	TRBV7-2	-	TRBJ2-2	TGTGCCAGCAGCTTAGTCCGGAACACCGGGGAGGTGTTTTTT	CASSLVRNTGEVFF
-	TRBV15	TRBD2	TRBJ2-1	TGTGCCACCAGCAGAGATTCACTAGCGGGAGGGGGGCTGTCGGGGCGTGAGCAGTTCTTC	CATSRDSLAGGGLSGREQFF
many	TRBV7-2	-	TRBJ1-1	TGTGCCAGCAGCCTTTTGGGGGTGAGGAACACTGAAGCTTTCTTT	CASSLLGVRNTEAFF
-	TRBV20-1	-	TRBJ2-3	TGCAGTGCGTCGAGAGCGTCTAGAGGCACAGATACGCAGTATTTT	CSASRASRGTDTQYF
-	TRBV15	-	TRBJ2-5	TGTGCCACCAGCAGAGATGAGGAATGGGAGACCCAGTACTTC	CATSRDEEWETQYF
-	TRBV7-2	-	TRBJ1-1	TGTGCCAGCAGTTACGACGGGGGGGATCCTGAAGCTTTCTTT	CASSYDGGDPEAFF